This TCR beta chain derives from a study of blood T cell repertoires in COVID-19. Whole-study context: Both acute and convalescent COVID-19 samples were obtained from the United States, Italy and Spain. In each case, the material was cDNA or gDNA derived from T cells, B-cell-depleted T cells, or PBMCs.

Germline V gene sequence: CDR1 LNHDA, CDR2 SQIVND (reference sequence). Trimming took 4 bases from V and 2 from J; bases not matched to a gene: 6. The CDR3 extends over 15 amino acids. The authors' processing: It was from reference gene primer amplification that nucleated cell counts were estimated. Sequenced by immunoSEQ multiplex PCR; TCRdb stores in-frame clones only, minus some. The V and J calls and clone size come from that table; D and trimming were worked out from the DNA. The sample has around 200,000 clones; 86% are singletons. The sequence derives from a man in his sixties or seventies with active or convalescent COVID-19. The chain uses TRBV19 and TRBJ1-1, with 8 bases that match TRBD1. Specimen: peripheral blood. CDR3 region: CASSRGQDGNTEAFF. The CDR3, as DNA: TGTGCCAGTAGTAGGGGACAGGATGGAAACACTGAAGCTTTCTTT.